These 8 T cell receptor beta chains came from one sample sequenced in a study of T-cell memory formation after mild COVID-19. TCRdb passed the 5' RACE reads through MiXCR, listing each CDR3 protein once. In the table there are around 300,000 distinct CDR3 sequences, roughly an eighth of which are singletons. Sequenced material: PBMCs or a T cell subset sorted from them (not recorded which). The receptor set was obtained from a man between 18 and 35 years old who had mild COVID-19 (a few samples of this study predate the infection). Cell type and time point are not known.

This clonotype has just one count. The V and J genes are TRBV4-3 and TRBJ2-7, with TRBD1 matching over 10 bases. V shed 6 bases, J shed 4 bases, and the junction held 9 bases outside the gene matches. Germline CDR1 reads LGHNA; CDR2 reads YSLEER. This CDR3 spans 15 amino acids. DNA of the CDR3: TGCGCCAGCAGTCGAACCGGGACAGGGGCTTACGAGCAGTACTTC. Amino acids: CASSRTGTGAYEQYF.

This clonotype was detected a few times. This chain connects TRBV5-1 to TRBJ1-1; D might be TRBD1 (5 bases). This CDR3 is built from 15 residues. V was shortened by 0 bases and J by 6 bases, with 15 bases between the two germline ends. Looked up from germline, CDR1 is SGHRS and CDR2 is YFSETQ. The DNA for the CDR3 is TGCGCCAGCAGCTTGGGGGGACCAAGGTTCTCTGAAGCTTTCTTT. Its protein is CASSLGGPRFSEAFF.

In this sample, this clonotype turned up a few times. V and J are TRBV5-6 and TRBJ2-5; 7 nucleotides match TRBD2. CDR3 length equals 15 residues. Germline-derived CDR1 and CDR2 are SGHDT and YYEEEE. With 1 base clipped from V and 3 bases from J, the junction kept 6 bases outside the gene matches. The CDR3 DNA reads as TGTGCCAGCAGCTTGCCTCATACTAGCGAAGAGACCCAGTACTTC. Translation gives CASSLPHTSEETQYF. Supplemented by reference TRBV5-6 and TRBJ2-5, the full variable domain reads DAGVTQSPTHLIKTRGQQVTLRCSPKSGHDTVSWYQQALGQGPQFIFQYYEEEERQRGNFPDRFSGHQFPNYSSELNVNALLLGDSALYLCASSLPHTSEETQYFGPGTRLLVL.

The rearrangement uses TRBV10-3 and TRBJ1-6; the D gene is possibly TRBD1 (6 bases). This CDR3 contains 16 residues. The germline V and J ends were trimmed by 0 bases and 9 bases, with 15 bases remaining between them. The germline gives CDR1 ENHRY, CDR2 SYGVKD. In DNA form, the CDR3 reads TGTGCCATCAGTGAGTCCAGGGGTCGGCGGAGTTCACCCCTCCACTTT. This codes for CAISESRGRRSSPLHF.

This clonotype was seen a few times. The chain recombines TRBV4-1 with TRBJ2-3, with 11 bases fitting TRBD2. From germline, CDR1 is MGHRA and CDR2 YSYEKL. This CDR3 spans 20 amino acids. V lost 0 bases to trimming and J lost 2 bases; unmatched junction nucleotides: 13. DNA for the CDR3: TGCGCCAGCAGCCAAGAATCGGGACTAGCGGCGAGCCATTACACAGATACGCAGTATTTT. Translation gives CASSQESGLAASHYTDTQYF.

In this sample, this clonotype turned up a few times. The rearrangement uses TRBV10-3 and TRBJ2-7; possible D gene TRBD1, 6 bases. V was trimmed by 10 bases and J by 4 bases, leaving 11 bases between them. Germline CDR1 and CDR2: ENHRY and SYGVKD. This CDR3 has 11 residues. The DNA for the CDR3 is TGTGCCACCGAACAGGGTTACGAGCAGTACTTC. Translation: CATEQGYEQYF.

This clonotype came up a few times. The rearrangement links TRBV7-8 to TRBJ2-5; D not resolved. Germline V gene sequence: CDR1 SGHVS, CDR2 FQNEAQ. Trimming stripped 7 bases from V and 4 bases from J, with 7 bases between. The CDR3 has 11 residues. As DNA, the CDR3 is TGTGCCAGCACCATCGGAGAGACCCAGTACTTC. It translates to CASTIGETQYF. The full variable domain, rest sourced from reference TRBV7-8 and TRBJ2-5, is GAGVSQSPRYKVAKRGQDVALRCDPISGHVSLFWYQQALGQGPEFLTYFQNEAQLDKSGLPSDRFFAERPEGSVSTLKIQRTQQEDSAVYLCASTIGETQYFGPGTRLLVL.

This clonotype was observed a few times. The V and J genes are TRBV20-1 and TRBJ1-2; 7 bases match TRBD1. The germline V gene has CDR1 DFQATT and CDR2 SNEGSKA (reference sequence). J gave up 4 bases and V 6 bases, and 5 bases lay outside the gene matches. The CDR3 is 12 residues long. This CDR3 is CSAPGQAYGYTF. DNA for the CDR3: TGCAGTGCCCCCGGACAGGCCTATGGCTACACCTTC.